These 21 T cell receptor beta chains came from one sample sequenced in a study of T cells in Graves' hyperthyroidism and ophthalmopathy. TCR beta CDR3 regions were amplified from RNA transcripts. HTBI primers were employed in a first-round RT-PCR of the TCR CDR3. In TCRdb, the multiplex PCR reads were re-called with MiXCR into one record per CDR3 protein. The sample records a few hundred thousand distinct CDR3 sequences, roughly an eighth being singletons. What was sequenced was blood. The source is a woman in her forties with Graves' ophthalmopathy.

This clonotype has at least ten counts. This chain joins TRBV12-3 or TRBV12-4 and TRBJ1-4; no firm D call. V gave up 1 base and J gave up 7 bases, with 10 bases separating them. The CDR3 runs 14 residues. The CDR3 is CASSLGTSLEKLFF. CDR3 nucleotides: TGTGCCAGCAGTTTAGGGACCAGTCTTGAAAAACTGTTTTTT.

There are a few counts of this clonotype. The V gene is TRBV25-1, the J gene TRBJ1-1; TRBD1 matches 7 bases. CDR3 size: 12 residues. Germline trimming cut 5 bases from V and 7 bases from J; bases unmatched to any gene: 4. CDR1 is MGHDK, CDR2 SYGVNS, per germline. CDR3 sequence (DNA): TGTGCCAGCAGTACCGACAGGGATGAAGCTTTCTTT. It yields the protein CASSTDRDEAFF.

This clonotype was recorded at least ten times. The CDR3 sequence is CSVWSANEKLFF. CDR3 sequence (DNA): TGCAGCGTCTGGTCGGCTAATGAAAAACTGTTTTTT. The gene calls are TRBV29-1 and TRBJ1-4; D is undetermined. Trimming left V 6 bases short and J 3 bases short, with 8 bases between. Germline V lookup: CDR1 SQVTM, CDR2 ANQGSEA. This CDR3 is 12 amino acids long.

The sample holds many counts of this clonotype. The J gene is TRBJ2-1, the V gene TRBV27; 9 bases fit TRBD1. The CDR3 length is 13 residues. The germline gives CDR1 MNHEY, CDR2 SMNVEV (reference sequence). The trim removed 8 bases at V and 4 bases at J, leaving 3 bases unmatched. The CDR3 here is CASGDRAYNEQFF. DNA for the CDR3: TGTGCCAGCGGGGACAGGGCTTACAATGAGCAGTTCTTC.

The CDR3 DNA sequence: TGTGCCATCAGGGGGGCAGGTGAGCAGTTCTTC. Its protein product is CAIRGAGEQFF. The chain combines TRBV10-3 with TRBJ2-1; D perhaps matches TRBD1 (6 bases). Trimming pared 6 bases from V and 9 bases from J, leaving 9 bases between. Germline CDR1 is ENHRY and CDR2 is SYGVKD. The CDR3 extends over 11 amino acids.

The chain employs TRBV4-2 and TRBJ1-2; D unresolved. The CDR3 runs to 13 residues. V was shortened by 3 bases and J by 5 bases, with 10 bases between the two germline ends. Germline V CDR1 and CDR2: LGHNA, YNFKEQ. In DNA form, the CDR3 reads TGTGCCAGCAGCCACGATCTTGTGTATGGCTACACCTTC. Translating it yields CASSHDLVYGYTF.

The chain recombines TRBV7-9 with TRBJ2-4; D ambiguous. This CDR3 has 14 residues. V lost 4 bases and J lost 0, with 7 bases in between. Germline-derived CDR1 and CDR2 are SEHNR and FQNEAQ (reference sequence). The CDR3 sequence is CASSSLLAKNIQYF. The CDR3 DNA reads TGTGCCAGCAGCTCCTTGCTAGCCAAAAACATTCAGTACTTC. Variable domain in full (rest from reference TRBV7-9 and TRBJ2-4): DTGVSQNPRHKITKRGQNVTFRCDPISEHNRLYWYRQTLGQGPEFLTYFQNEAQLEKSRLLSDRFSAERPKGSFSTLEIQRTEQGDSAMYLCASSSLLAKNIQYFGAGTRLSVL.

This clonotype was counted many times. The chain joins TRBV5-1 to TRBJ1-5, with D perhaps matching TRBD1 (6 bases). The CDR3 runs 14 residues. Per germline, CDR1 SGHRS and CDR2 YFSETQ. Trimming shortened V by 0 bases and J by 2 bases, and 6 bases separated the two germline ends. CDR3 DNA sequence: TGCGCCAGCAGCTTGGAGGGGGGCAATCAGCCCCAGCATTTT. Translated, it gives CASSLEGGNQPQHF.

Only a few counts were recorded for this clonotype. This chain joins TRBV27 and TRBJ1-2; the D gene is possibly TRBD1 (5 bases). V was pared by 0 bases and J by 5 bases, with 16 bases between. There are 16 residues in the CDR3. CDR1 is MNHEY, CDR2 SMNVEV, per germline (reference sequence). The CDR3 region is CASSLSIGQGFYGYTF. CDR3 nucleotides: TGTGCCAGCAGTTTATCGATTGGACAAGGGTTTTATGGCTACACCTTC.

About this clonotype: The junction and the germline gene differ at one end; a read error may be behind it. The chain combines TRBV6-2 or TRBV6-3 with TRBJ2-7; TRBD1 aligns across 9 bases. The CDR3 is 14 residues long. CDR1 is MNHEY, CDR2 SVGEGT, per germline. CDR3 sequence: CASSKGQGSYERYF. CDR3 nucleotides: TGTGCCAGCAGTAAGGGACAGGGATCCTACGAGCGGTACTTC.

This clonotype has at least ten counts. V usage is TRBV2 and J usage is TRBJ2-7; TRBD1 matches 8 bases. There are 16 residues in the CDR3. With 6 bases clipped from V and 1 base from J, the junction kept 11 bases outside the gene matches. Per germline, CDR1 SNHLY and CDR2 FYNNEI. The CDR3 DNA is TGTGCCAGCAGACCCTCGGACAGGGTGGAGTCCTACGAGCAGTACTTC. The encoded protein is CASRPSDRVESYEQYF.

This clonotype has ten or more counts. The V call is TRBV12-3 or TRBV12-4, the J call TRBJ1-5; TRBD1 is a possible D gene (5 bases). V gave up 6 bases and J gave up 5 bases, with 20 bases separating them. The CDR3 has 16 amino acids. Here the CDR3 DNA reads TGTGCCAGCAGCTGGGAGACTGGGGCCGGGGATCAGCCCCAGCATTTT. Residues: CASSWETGAGDQPQHF.

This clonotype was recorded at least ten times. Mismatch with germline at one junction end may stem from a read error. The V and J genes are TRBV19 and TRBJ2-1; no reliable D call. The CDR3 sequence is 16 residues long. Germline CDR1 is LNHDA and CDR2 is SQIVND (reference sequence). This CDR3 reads CASSIRQASSYSEQFF. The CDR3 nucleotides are TGTGCCAGTAGTATAAGGCAGGCGAGCTCCTACAGTGAGCAGTTCTTC.

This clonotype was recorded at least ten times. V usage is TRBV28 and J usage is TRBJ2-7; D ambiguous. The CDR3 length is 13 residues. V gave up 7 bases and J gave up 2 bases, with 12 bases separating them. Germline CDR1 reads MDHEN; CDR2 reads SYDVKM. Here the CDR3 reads CASKDAGPYEQYF. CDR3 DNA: TGTGCCAGCAAGGATGCCGGGCCCTACGAGCAGTACTTC.

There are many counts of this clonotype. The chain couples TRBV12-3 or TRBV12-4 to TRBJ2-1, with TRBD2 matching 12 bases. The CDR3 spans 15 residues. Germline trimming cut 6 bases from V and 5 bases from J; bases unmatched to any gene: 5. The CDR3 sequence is CASRRTSGRNNEQFF. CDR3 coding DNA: TGTGCCAGCAGGCGTACTAGCGGGAGGAACAATGAGCAGTTCTTC.

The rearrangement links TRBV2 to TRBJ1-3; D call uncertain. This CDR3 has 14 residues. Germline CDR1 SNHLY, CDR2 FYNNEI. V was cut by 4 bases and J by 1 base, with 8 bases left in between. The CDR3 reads CASSARTSGNTIYF. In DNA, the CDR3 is TGTGCCAGCAGTGCCAGAACTTCTGGAAACACCATATATTTT.

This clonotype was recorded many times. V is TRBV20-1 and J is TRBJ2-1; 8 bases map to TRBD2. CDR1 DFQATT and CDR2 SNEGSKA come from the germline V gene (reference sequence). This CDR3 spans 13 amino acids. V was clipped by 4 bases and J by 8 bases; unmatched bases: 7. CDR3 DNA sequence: TGCAGTGCTATCCGCGGGAGGTTTTATGAGCAGTTCTTC. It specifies CSAIRGRFYEQFF.

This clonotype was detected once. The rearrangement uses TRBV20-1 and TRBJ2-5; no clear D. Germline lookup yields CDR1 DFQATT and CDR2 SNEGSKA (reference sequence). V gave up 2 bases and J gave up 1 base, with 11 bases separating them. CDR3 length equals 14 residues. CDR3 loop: CSARPQQLQETQYF. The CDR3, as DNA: TGCAGTGCTAGACCGCAACAGCTCCAAGAGACCCAGTACTTC.

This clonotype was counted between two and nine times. CDR3: CASSAAPGKGQVLAKNIQYF. For the CDR3, the DNA is TGTGCCAGCAGTGCCGCCCCAGGGAAGGGACAGGTACTAGCCAAAAACATTCAGTACTTC. The chain recombines TRBV6-1 with TRBJ2-4; 8 positions match TRBD1. Germline trimming cut 4 bases from V and 0 bases from J; bases unmatched to any gene: 17. Germline values: CDR1 MNHNS, CDR2 SASEGT. This CDR3 comprises 20 residues.

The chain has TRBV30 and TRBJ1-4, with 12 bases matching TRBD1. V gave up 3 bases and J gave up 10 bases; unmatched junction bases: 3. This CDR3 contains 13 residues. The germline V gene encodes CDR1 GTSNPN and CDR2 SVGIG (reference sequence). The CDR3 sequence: CAWRGQGATKLFF. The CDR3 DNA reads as TGTGCCTGGAGGGGACAGGGGGCCACAAAACTGTTTTTT.

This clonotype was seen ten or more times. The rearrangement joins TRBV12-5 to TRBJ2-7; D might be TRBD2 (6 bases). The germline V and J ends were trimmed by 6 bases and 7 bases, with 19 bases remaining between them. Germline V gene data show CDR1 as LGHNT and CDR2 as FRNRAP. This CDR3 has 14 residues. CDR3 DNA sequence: TGTGCTAGTGGCGGGACTGTGTGGTCAGGAGAGCAGTACTTC. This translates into CASGGTVWSGEQYF. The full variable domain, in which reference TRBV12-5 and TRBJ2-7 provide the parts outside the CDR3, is DARVTQTPRHKVTEMGQEVTMRCQPILGHNTVFWYRQTMMQGLELLAYFRNRAPLDDSGMPKDRFSAEMPDATLATLKIQPSEPRDSAVYFCASGGTVWSGEQYFGPGTRLTVT.